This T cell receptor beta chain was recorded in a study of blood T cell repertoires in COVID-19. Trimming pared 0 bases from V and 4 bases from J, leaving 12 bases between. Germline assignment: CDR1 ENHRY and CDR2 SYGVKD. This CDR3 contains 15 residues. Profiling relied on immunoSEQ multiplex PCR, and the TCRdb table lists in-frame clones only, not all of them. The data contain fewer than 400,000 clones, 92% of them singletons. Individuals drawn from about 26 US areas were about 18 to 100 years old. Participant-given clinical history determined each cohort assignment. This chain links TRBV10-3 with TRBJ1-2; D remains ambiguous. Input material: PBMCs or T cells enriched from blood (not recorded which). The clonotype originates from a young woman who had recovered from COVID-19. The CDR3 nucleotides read TGTGCCATCAGTGAGTCGATACGTTCTAGCTATGGCTACACCTTC. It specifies CAISESIRSSYGYTF.